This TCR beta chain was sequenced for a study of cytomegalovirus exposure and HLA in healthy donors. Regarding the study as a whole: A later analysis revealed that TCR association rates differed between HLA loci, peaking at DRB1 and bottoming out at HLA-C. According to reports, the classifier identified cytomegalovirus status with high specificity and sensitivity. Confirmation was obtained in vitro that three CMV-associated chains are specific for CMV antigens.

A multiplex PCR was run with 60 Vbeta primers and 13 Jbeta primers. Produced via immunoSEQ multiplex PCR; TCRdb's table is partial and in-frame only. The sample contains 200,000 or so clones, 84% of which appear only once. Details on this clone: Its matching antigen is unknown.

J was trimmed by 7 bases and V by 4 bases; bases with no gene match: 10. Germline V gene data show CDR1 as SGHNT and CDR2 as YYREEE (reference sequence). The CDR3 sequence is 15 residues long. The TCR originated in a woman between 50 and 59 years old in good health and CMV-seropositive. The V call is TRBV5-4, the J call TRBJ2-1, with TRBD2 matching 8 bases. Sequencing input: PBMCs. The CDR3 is CASSPPGGPRNEQFF. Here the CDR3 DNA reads TGTGCCAGCAGCCCGCCGGGGGGGCCGCGGAATGAGCAGTTCTTC.